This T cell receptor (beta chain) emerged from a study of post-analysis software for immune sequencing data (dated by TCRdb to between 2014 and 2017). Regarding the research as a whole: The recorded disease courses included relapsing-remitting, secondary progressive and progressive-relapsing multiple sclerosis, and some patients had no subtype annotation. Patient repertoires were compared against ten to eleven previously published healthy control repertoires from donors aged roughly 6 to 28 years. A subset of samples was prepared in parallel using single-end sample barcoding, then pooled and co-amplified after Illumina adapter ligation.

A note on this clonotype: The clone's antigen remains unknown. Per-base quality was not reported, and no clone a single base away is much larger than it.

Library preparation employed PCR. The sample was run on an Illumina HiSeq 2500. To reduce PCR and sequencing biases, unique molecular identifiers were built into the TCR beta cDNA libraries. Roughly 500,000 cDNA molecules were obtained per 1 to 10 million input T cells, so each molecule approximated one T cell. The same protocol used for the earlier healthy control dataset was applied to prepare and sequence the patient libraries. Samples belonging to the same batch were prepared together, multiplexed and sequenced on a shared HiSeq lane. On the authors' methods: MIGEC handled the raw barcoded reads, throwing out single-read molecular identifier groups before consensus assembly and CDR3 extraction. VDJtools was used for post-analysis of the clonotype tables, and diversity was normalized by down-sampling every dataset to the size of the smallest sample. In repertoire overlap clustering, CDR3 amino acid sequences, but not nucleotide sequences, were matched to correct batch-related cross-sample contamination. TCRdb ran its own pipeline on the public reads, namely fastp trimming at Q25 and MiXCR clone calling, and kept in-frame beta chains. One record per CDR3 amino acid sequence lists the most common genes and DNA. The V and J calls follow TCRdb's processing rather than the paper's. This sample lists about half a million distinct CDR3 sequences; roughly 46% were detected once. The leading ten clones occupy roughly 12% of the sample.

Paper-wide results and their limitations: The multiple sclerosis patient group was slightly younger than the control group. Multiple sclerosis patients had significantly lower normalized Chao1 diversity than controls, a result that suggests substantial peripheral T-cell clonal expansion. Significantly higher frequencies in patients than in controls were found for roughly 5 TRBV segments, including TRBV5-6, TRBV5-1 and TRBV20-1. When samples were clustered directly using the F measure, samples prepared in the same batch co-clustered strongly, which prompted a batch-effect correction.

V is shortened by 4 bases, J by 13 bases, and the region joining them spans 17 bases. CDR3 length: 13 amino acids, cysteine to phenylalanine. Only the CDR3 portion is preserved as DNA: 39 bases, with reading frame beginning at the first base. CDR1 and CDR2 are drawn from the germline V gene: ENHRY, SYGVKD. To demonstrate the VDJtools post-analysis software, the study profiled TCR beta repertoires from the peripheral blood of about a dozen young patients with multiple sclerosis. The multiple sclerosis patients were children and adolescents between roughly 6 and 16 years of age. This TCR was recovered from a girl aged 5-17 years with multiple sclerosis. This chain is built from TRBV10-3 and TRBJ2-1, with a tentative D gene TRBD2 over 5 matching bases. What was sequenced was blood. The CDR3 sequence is CAISVGDEETQFF. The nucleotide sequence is TGTGCCATCAGTGTCGGGGATGAAGAGACCCAGTTCTTC.